One sample yielded the 21 T cell receptor beta chains listed below, sequenced in a study of blood T cell repertoires in COVID-19 (dated by TCRdb to the early 2020s). The library was made by the immunoSEQ multiplex PCR assay. Drawn from immuneACCESS, this table holds only the in-frame rearrangements with V and J called that TCRdb kept. Clones are partly lost; checked studies trace under half to an unresolved V gene and leave the rest unexplained. The sample contains approximately 40,000 clones, approximately 87% of them found a single time. The top ten hold 3% to 5% of the sample. The sample was peripheral blood. The source is a middle-aged man with COVID-19, enrolled during active disease.

The rearrangement joins TRBV27 to TRBJ2-5; 10 bases are shared with TRBD2. Germline-derived CDR1 and CDR2 are MNHEY and SMNVEV (reference sequence). This CDR3 has 15 amino acids. J was trimmed by 4 bases and V by 4 bases; bases with no gene match: 6. CDR3 DNA: TGTGCCAGCAGTTCTCTAGCGGGGGTGGGAGAGACCCAGTACTTC. Translated: CASSSLAGVGETQYF.

The chain recombines TRBV18 with TRBJ1-1, with 7 bases identical to TRBD1. The CDR3 runs to 15 residues. J gave up 1 base and V 3 bases, and 5 bases lay outside the gene matches. Looked up from germline, CDR1 is KGHSH and CDR2 is LQKENI. In DNA, the CDR3 is TGTGCCAGCTCACCGCAACAGGGGTGGAACACTGAAGCTTTCTTT. It yields the protein CASSPQQGWNTEAFF. The whole variable domain, remainder taken from reference TRBV18 and TRBJ1-1, is NAGVMQNPRHLVRRRGQEARLRCSPMKGHSHVYWYRQLPEEGLKFMVYLQKENIIDESGMPKERFSAEFPKEGPSILRIQQVVRGDSAAYFCASSPQQGWNTEAFFGQGTRLTVV.

This clone came up once. The gene calls are TRBV6-5 and TRBJ1-1; a weak D match, TRBD1 (5 bases). From germline, CDR1 is MNHEY and CDR2 SVGAGI. Trimming removed 7 bases from V and 0 bases from J, with 9 bases in between. This CDR3 comprises 13 residues. CDR3 loop: CASTGRVNTEAFF. In DNA, the CDR3 is TGTGCCAGCACCGGCAGGGTGAACACTGAAGCTTTCTTT.

V is TRBV27 and J is TRBJ2-6; perhaps TRBD2 as D (6 bases). The V end was cut by 6 bases, the J end by 2 bases, with 11 bases between. The CDR3 has 15 amino acids. Per the germline V gene, CDR1 is MNHEY and CDR2 is SMNVEV (reference sequence). The CDR3 loop reads CASRGGGAGANVLTF. The CDR3 coding sequence is TGTGCCAGCAGGGGCGGCGGGGCTGGGGCCAACGTCCTGACTTTC.

The chain is built from TRBV28 and TRBJ1-5; 7 bases map to TRBD1. Germline CDR1 reads MDHEN; CDR2 reads SYDVKM. This CDR3 has 14 residues. Germline trimming cut 5 bases from V and 15 bases from J; bases unmatched to any gene: 16. This CDR3 reads CASSTPTDRALGHF. As DNA, the CDR3 is TGTGCCAGCAGTACTCCTACCGACAGGGCCCTAGGGCATTTT.

This clone showed up just once. The chain couples TRBV11-3 to TRBJ2-3; D call uncertain. CDR3 length: 17 amino acids. V lost 1 base and J lost 1, with 15 bases in between. Germline CDR1 is SGHNT and CDR2 is YENEEA. CDR3 in amino acids: CASSLGVVPGRTDTQYF. In nucleotides, the CDR3 is TGTGCCAGCAGCTTAGGAGTAGTGCCTGGTCGCACAGATACGCAGTATTTT.

V gene TRBV7-2 combines with J gene TRBJ2-7; 7 positions agree with TRBD2. This CDR3 is 14 amino acids long. The V and J ends lost 5 bases and 7 bases, in that order; junction bases with no gene match: 11. Germline V lookup: CDR1 SGHTA, CDR2 FQGNSA. The DNA of the CDR3 is TGTGCCAGCAGCGCGGGGACTACCACGGGGGAGCAGTACTTC. Amino acids: CASSAGTTTGEQYF.

This sequence joins TRBV7-3 and TRBJ2-6; D ambiguous. This CDR3 region has 14 residues. Trimming took 5 bases from V and 2 from J, leaving 7 bases between them. Germline V CDR1 and CDR2: SGHTA, FQGTGA. This CDR3 reads CASSPFPGANVLTF. CDR3 bases: TGTGCCAGCAGCCCTTTTCCTGGGGCCAACGTCCTGACTTTC.

This clone was observed a few times. The genes are TRBV6-5 and TRBJ1-2, with D perhaps matching TRBD1 (6 bases). CDR1 and CDR2 from the germline V gene are MNHEY and SVGAGI. Deletions cut 8 bases from V and 8 bases from J, with 15 bases between. The length of the CDR3 is 12 residues. The CDR3 sequence: CASGRGSLGYTF. The CDR3 DNA follows: TGTGCCAGCGGCAGGGGATCATTGGGCTACACCTTC.

In its sample, this clone was seen once. The V call is TRBV6-5, the J call TRBJ1-2; 10 bases match TRBD1. CDR1 MNHEY and CDR2 SVGAGI come from the germline V gene. This CDR3 comprises 14 residues. With 5 bases clipped from V and 2 bases from J, the junction kept 2 bases outside the gene matches. CDR3 sequence reads: CASSPGQGNYGYTF. CDR3 nucleotide sequence: TGTGCCAGCAGTCCGGGACAGGGGAACTATGGCTACACCTTC.

The chain couples TRBV5-5 to TRBJ2-1, with D perhaps TRBD1 (6 bases). Trimming removed 4 bases at V and 6 bases at J, with 14 bases between. Germline V gives CDR1 SGHKS, CDR2 YYEKEE (reference sequence). The CDR3 is made up of 14 amino acids. The CDR3 DNA follows: TGTGCCAGCAGCCTTGTCGTCAGGGGCAATGAGCAGTTCTTC. Its translation is CASSLVVRGNEQFF. Supplemented by reference TRBV5-5 and TRBJ2-1, the full variable domain reads DAGVTQSPTHLIKTRGQQVTLRCSPISGHKSVSWYQQVLGQGPQFIFQYYEKEERGRGNFPDRFSARQFPNYSSELNVNALLLGDSALYLCASSLVVRGNEQFFGPGTRLTVL.

This clone was recorded once. CDR3 sequence: CASSYTGTGEYEQYF. CDR3 DNA: TGTGCCAGCAGTTACACCGGGACAGGGGAATACGAGCAGTACTTC. The chain carries TRBV6-5 and TRBJ2-7; 10 positions match TRBD1. CDR3 size: 15 residues. The germline V gene has CDR1 MNHEY and CDR2 SVGAGI. Germline trimming cut 2 bases from V and 4 bases from J; bases unmatched to any gene: 5.

This clone was picked up one time. V usage is TRBV27 and J usage is TRBJ2-7; no clear D. Per germline, CDR1 MNHEY and CDR2 SMNVEV (reference sequence). Trimming stripped 0 bases from V and 2 bases from J, with 11 bases between. This CDR3 spans 15 amino acids. Written as DNA, the CDR3 is TGTGCCAGCAGTTTATCCTCAGGTAACCCCTACGAGCAGTACTTC. Protein product: CASSLSSGNPYEQYF.

This clone has a handful of counts. Here the CDR3 DNA reads TGTGCCAGCAGTAAAGGGCAGGGGAATAGCCACGAGCAGTACTTC. Translating it yields CASSKGQGNSHEQYF. The chain joins TRBV2 to TRBJ2-7; a weak D match, TRBD1 (6 bases). Germline lookup yields CDR1 SNHLY and CDR2 FYNNEI. V was cut by 5 bases and J by 5 bases, with 19 bases left in between. This CDR3 comprises 15 residues.

The chain combines TRBV19 with TRBJ1-1, with D uncertain. V was pared by 7 bases and J by 4 bases, with 10 bases between. Germline V CDR1 and CDR2: LNHDA, SQIVND (reference sequence). The CDR3 is made up of 12 amino acids. The CDR3 nucleotides read TGTGCCAGTAAATTCCGGGGCACTGAAGCTTTCTTT. Its protein is CASKFRGTEAFF.

The V and J genes are TRBV5-1 and TRBJ2-5, with 11 bases fitting TRBD2. With 2 bases clipped from V and 3 bases from J, the junction kept 0 bases outside the gene matches. Germline values: CDR1 SGHRS, CDR2 YFSETQ. The CDR3 contains 14 residues. CDR3 residues: CASSLLAGEETQYF. CDR3 bases: TGCGCCAGCAGCTTACTAGCGGGAGAAGAGACCCAGTACTTC.

The V and J genes are TRBV10-1 and TRBJ2-7; 8 bases match TRBD1. The CDR3 consists of 17 residues. Germline trimming cut 7 bases from V and 0 bases from J; bases unmatched to any gene: 14. Germline V gene lookup returns CDR1 WNHNN and CDR2 SYGVQD (reference sequence). Written as DNA, the CDR3 is TGCGCCAGCATTAGGGCTGAACAGGGGGAATCCTCCTACGAGCAGTACTTC. The encoded protein is CASIRAEQGESSYEQYF.

The V gene is TRBV27, the J gene TRBJ2-5; unclear D gene. The CDR3 consists of 13 residues. V was trimmed by 3 bases and J by 3 bases, leaving 8 bases between them. Germline V gives CDR1 MNHEY, CDR2 SMNVEV (reference sequence). The CDR3 DNA follows: TGTGCCAGCAGTTTCATAGGAGAAGAGACCCAGTACTTC. Encoded protein: CASSFIGEETQYF.

The chain carries TRBV23-1 and TRBJ2-4; tentative D call: TRBD2 (6 bases). TRBV23-1 is recorded as an ORF, its role being uncertain. The length of the CDR3 is 17 residues. V was shortened by 3 bases and J by 1 base, with 16 bases between the two germline ends. The CDR3 is CASSQGGQRGAKNIQYF. In DNA, the CDR3 is TGCGCCAGCAGTCAGGGTGGACAACGGGGGGCCAAAAACATTCAGTACTTC.

This clone qualifies as medium-sized. The V gene is TRBV4-1, the J gene TRBJ2-7, with D possibly matching TRBD1 (5 bases). The V gene's germline CDR1 is MGHRA and CDR2 YSYEKL. The CDR3 is 13 residues long. The germline V and J ends were trimmed by 3 bases and 2 bases, with 8 bases remaining between them. Written as DNA, the CDR3 is TGCGCCAGCAGCCATGGACAACCCTACGAGCAGTACTTC. Its protein product is CASSHGQPYEQYF.

The rearrangement uses TRBV14 and TRBJ1-1; TRBD1 aligns across 7 bases. With V trimmed by 2 bases and J by 5 bases, 2 bases remained unmatched. CDR1 and CDR2 (germline): SGHDN, FVKESK. The CDR3 covers 13 residues. CDR3 region: CASSQSGGTEAFF. For the CDR3, the DNA is TGTGCCAGCAGCCAATCAGGGGGTACTGAAGCTTTCTTT.